Below, 16 T cell receptor beta chains from the same sample are listed, as sequenced in a study of blood T cell repertoires in COVID-19. Using immunoSEQ multiplex PCR, the repertoire was profiled, and TCRdb retains in-frame clones only, with some absent. Of 45,000 to 50,000 clones in the sample, 70% to 90% were seen once. The sequencing sample was made of peripheral blood. The receptors stem from a woman of 80 years or more with COVID-19, enrolled during active disease.

The chain carries TRBV12-3 or TRBV12-4 and TRBJ1-5; 7 bases line up with TRBD1. The CDR3 totals 13 residues. V trimming: 5 bases; J trimming: 4 bases; junction bases outside the gene matches: 2. The DNA of the CDR3 is TGTGCCAGCAGTCCACAGGGGAATCAGCCCCAGCATTTT. Translating it yields CASSPQGNQPQHF.

The chain has TRBV14 and TRBJ1-4; D uncertain. CDR3 length: 15 residues. Germline-derived CDR1 and CDR2 are SGHDN and FVKESK. Deletions cut 1 base from V and 3 bases from J, with 9 bases between. CDR3 bases: TGTGCCAGCAGCCAAGCGGGTTTGCCTAATGAAAAACTGTTTTTT. It translates to CASSQAGLPNEKLFF. Full variable domain (missing parts from reference TRBV14 and TRBJ1-4): EAGVTQFPSHSVIEKGQTVTLRCDPISGHDNLYWYRRVMGKEIKFLLHFVKESKQDESGMPNNRFLAERTGGTYSTLKVQPAELEDSGVYFCASSQAGLPNEKLFFGSGTQLSVL.

This clone is a singleton in its sample. The V gene is TRBV2, the J gene TRBJ2-2; 10 bases map to TRBD1. The length of the CDR3 is 16 residues. CDR1 is SNHLY, CDR2 FYNNEI, per germline. Trimming at V came to 4 bases and at J to 4 bases, leaving 6 bases not matched to a gene. The CDR3 DNA sequence: TGTGCCAGCAGTGGCCGGGACAGGGGTTTCACCGGGGAGCTGTTTTTT. It specifies CASSGRDRGFTGELFF.

The table lists this clone with a few counts. The V gene is TRBV19, the J gene TRBJ1-2, with 7 bases matching TRBD1. Germline CDR1 reads LNHDA; CDR2 reads SQIVND (reference sequence). The length of the CDR3 is 16 residues. J was trimmed by 4 bases and V by 2 bases; bases with no gene match: 10. The DNA for the CDR3 is TGTGCCAGTAGTATACAGGCAGGGGGGCGTTTCTATGGCTACACCTTC. Protein: CASSIQAGGRFYGYTF.

This chain uses TRBV28 with TRBJ1-3, with a possible D match to TRBD1 (6 bases). Germline values: CDR1 MDHEN, CDR2 SYDVKM. This CDR3 comprises 12 residues. The ends were cut back, 8 bases at V and 4 bases at J, with 9 bases in the middle. CDR3 sequence (DNA): TGTGCCAGCGAGGGGGTAGGAAACACCATATATTTT. Translation gives CASEGVGNTIYF.

The rearrangement joins TRBV5-5 to TRBJ2-1, with no clear D. In germline, CDR1 is SGHKS, CDR2 YYEKEE (reference sequence). Trimming left V 0 bases short and J 5 bases short, with 3 bases between. This CDR3 region has 12 residues. As DNA, the CDR3 is TGTGCCAGCAGCTTGGCCAACAATGAGCAGTTCTTC. Protein product: CASSLANNEQFF.

The V and J genes are TRBV5-1 and TRBJ1-1; D perhaps matches TRBD1 (5 bases). Germline V CDR1 and CDR2: SGHRS, YFSETQ. The V and J ends lost 1 base and 1 base respectively, with 14 bases between them. CDR3 length: 16 residues. The CDR3 nucleotides are TGCGCCAGCAGCTTGAGGCAGGGTACAGGGAACACTGAAGCTTTCTTT. Translated: CASSLRQGTGNTEAFF.

V usage is TRBV7-2 and J usage is TRBJ2-1; 10 nucleotides line up with TRBD1. From germline, CDR1 is SGHTA and CDR2 FQGNSA. The CDR3 is made up of 16 amino acids. J lost 4 bases, V lost 2 bases, and 5 bases had no gene match. This CDR3 reads CASSLRQGAGYNEQFF. The CDR3 bases are TGTGCCAGCAGCTTACGACAGGGGGCAGGTTACAATGAGCAGTTCTTC.

On this clone: One junction end does not reproduce the germline sequence, and a read error may be involved. The rearrangement uses TRBV27 and TRBJ2-5; 7 bases match TRBD1. Germline lookup yields CDR1 MNHEY and CDR2 SMNVEV (reference sequence). The CDR3 contains 16 residues. This CDR3 is CASSLPWDSHQETQYF. DNA of the CDR3: TGTGCCAGCAGTTTACCCTGGGACAGCCACCAGGAGACCCAGTACTTC.

In this sample, this clone turned up once. The chain combines TRBV15 with TRBJ1-3, with 9 bases fitting TRBD1. This CDR3 comprises 15 residues. CDR1 LNHNV and CDR2 YYDKDF come from the germline V gene (reference sequence). Trimming took 8 bases from V and 0 from J; bases not matched to a gene: 5. The CDR3 spells CATGKGQGSGNTIYF. CDR3 sequence (DNA): TGTGCCACCGGGAAGGGACAGGGCTCTGGAAACACCATATATTTT.

The V gene is TRBV18, the J gene TRBJ2-7; 7 positions agree with TRBD2. The germline V gene encodes CDR1 KGHSH and CDR2 LQKENI. Trimming at V came to 0 bases and at J to 5 bases, leaving 10 bases not matched to a gene. The CDR3 totals 16 residues. The CDR3, as DNA: TGTGCCAGCTCACCACCGTCAGCAGGGAGGGTCCACGAGCAGTACTTC. This translates into CASSPPSAGRVHEQYF. Together with reference TRBV18 and TRBJ2-7, the CDR3 gives the full variable domain: NAGVMQNPRHLVRRRGQEARLRCSPMKGHSHVYWYRQLPEEGLKFMVYLQKENIIDESGMPKERFSAEFPKEGPSILRIQQVVRGDSAAYFCASSPPSAGRVHEQYFGPGTRLTVT.

J is TRBJ2-1 and V is TRBV7-6; the match to TRBD1 covers 10 bases. V gave up 2 bases and J gave up 16 bases; unmatched junction bases: 2. Looked up from germline, CDR1 is SGHVS and CDR2 is FNYEAQ. This CDR3 has 11 amino acids. The CDR3 DNA reads as TGTGCCAGCAGCTTAAGGGACAGGGGATTCTTC. Translation gives CASSLRDRGFF.

This chain joins TRBV7-2 and TRBJ1-2; D may be TRBD1 (6 bases). CDR1 is SGHTA and CDR2 is FQGNSA in the germline V gene. Trimming left V 5 bases short and J 6 bases short, with 19 bases between. The CDR3 sequence is 15 residues long. The CDR3 bases are TGTGCCAGCAGCCGTACAGGGCCTATCCAAAATGGCTACACCTTC. It translates to CASSRTGPIQNGYTF.

The V call is TRBV15, the J call TRBJ1-2; no clear D. Per germline, CDR1 LNHNV and CDR2 YYDKDF (reference sequence). The CDR3 is made up of 15 amino acids. V was trimmed by 1 base and J by 8 bases, leaving 17 bases between them. CDR3 nucleotide sequence: TGTGCCACCAGCAGAGCTGGGGAGGGAGTGGTGGGCTACACCTTC. The encoded protein is CATSRAGEGVVGYTF.

The chain links TRBV19 to TRBJ1-5, with D maybe TRBD1 (6 bases). This CDR3 region has 15 residues. Trimming pared 11 bases from V and 3 bases from J, leaving 20 bases between. Germline CDR1 is LNHDA and CDR2 is SQIVND (reference sequence). CDR3 residues: CAGGGGTANNQPQHF. CDR3 nucleotide sequence: TGTGCCGGGGGAGGGGGGACGGCCAACAATCAGCCCCAGCATTTT. Based on the CDR3 plus reference TRBV19 and TRBJ1-5, the full variable domain is DGGITQSPKYLFRKEGQNVTLSCEQNLNHDAMYWYRQDPGQGLRLIYYSQIVNDFQKGDIAEGYSVSREKKESFPLTVTSAQKNPTAFYLCAGGGGTANNQPQHFGDGTRLSIL.

V usage is TRBV29-1 and J usage is TRBJ2-1; 7 bases are a match to TRBD2. V lost 6 bases to trimming and J lost 0 bases; unmatched junction nucleotides: 5. Germline V gives CDR1 SQVTM, CDR2 ANQGSEA. The CDR3 runs 14 residues. CDR3 protein: CSVQTSDSYNEQFF. In DNA form, the CDR3 reads TGCAGCGTGCAAACTAGCGACTCCTACAATGAGCAGTTCTTC.